This T cell receptor (beta chain) is from a study of blood T cell repertoires in COVID-19. Study as a whole: Collection of acute and convalescent COVID-19 samples took place in the United States, Italy and Spain. T cells, B-cell-depleted T cells, or PBMCs provided the cDNA or gDNA that served as material.

How the authors handled the data: Counts of nucleated cells, estimated from reference gene primer amplification, were obtained. Using immunoSEQ multiplex PCR, the repertoire was profiled, and TCRdb retains in-frame clones only, with some absent. Clone size and the V and J calls come from that table; the DNA yielded D and trimming. The data show about 230,000 clones, with less than 85% seen just once and under 3% held by the top ten. This clone is a singleton in its sample. The germline V and J ends were trimmed by 4 bases and 5 bases, with 6 bases remaining between them. From germline, CDR1 is MNHNY and CDR2 SVGAGI (reference sequence). CDR3 size: 12 residues.

Sequencing was performed on peripheral blood. This chain joins TRBV6-6 and TRBJ2-1, with D hard to call. The receptor's source is a woman between 65 and 79 years old with active or convalescent COVID-19. Here the CDR3 reads CASSSLHNEQFF. The CDR3 DNA follows: TGTGCCAGCAGTTCCCTTCACAATGAGCAGTTCTTC.